What follows are 20 T cell receptor beta chains derived from one specimen sequenced in a study of T cell responses to AZD1222 COVID-19 vaccine. Generated by immunoSEQ multiplex PCR, the TCRdb table keeps only in-frame clones and is missing some. The sample consists of 95,000 to 150,000 clones, around 89% of them appearing once. The specimen was peripheral blood, collected on day 0 of AZD1222 vaccination. These receptors came from an adult in good health.

The genes are TRBV4-3 and TRBJ2-2; D possibly matches TRBD1 or TRBD2 (6 bases each). V was cut by 9 bases and J by 6 bases, with 14 bases left in between. The CDR3 has 13 residues. Per the germline V gene, CDR1 is LGHNA and CDR2 is YSLEER. DNA for the CDR3: TGCGCCAGGTTTAAGGGGGGAGCCGGGGAGCTGTTTTTT. Residues: CARFKGGAGELFF.

This chain joins TRBV6-5 and TRBJ1-1; no firm D call. CDR3 length: 14 amino acids. Deletions cut 6 bases from V and 5 bases from J, with 16 bases between. Germline CDR1 MNHEY, CDR2 SVGAGI. The CDR3 spells CASRSGGDRTEAFF. The CDR3 DNA reads TGTGCCAGCAGGTCGGGAGGAGATAGGACTGAAGCTTTCTTT.

The genes are TRBV5-4 and TRBJ1-1; 10 positions match TRBD1. The CDR3 extends over 17 amino acids. The ends lost 3 bases at V and 2 bases at J; junction bases unmatched: 10. Germline lookup yields CDR1 SGHNT and CDR2 YYREEE (reference sequence). CDR3 DNA sequence: TGTGCCAGCAGCTGGGACAGGGGCCTTCTCCTAAACACTGAAGCTTTCTTT. Translation: CASSWDRGLLLNTEAFF.

The J gene is TRBJ2-5, the V gene TRBV7-8; no firm D call. The V end was cut by 5 bases, the J end by 5 bases, with 6 bases between. CDR3 size: 11 residues. The V gene's germline CDR1 is SGHVS and CDR2 FQNEAQ. The CDR3 DNA reads as TGTGCCAGCAGCCAGTGGGAGACCCAGTACTTC. The encoded protein is CASSQWETQYF.

The genes are TRBV27 and TRBJ2-3, with 10 bases lining up with TRBD2. The CDR3 spans 16 residues. V gave up 4 bases and J gave up 8 bases; unmatched junction bases: 12. Per the germline V gene, CDR1 is MNHEY and CDR2 is SMNVEV (reference sequence). The CDR3 sequence: CASSSETSGAVGTQYF. The CDR3, as DNA: TGTGCCAGCAGTTCGGAAACTAGCGGGGCGGTCGGTACGCAGTATTTT.

The V call is TRBV14, the J call TRBJ2-7; D might be TRBD1 (6 bases). CDR1 and CDR2 from the germline V gene are SGHDN and FVKESK. Trimming removed 4 bases from V and 6 bases from J, with 13 bases in between. There are 13 residues in the CDR3. CDR3 sequence: CASSLSRGSEQYF. CDR3 nucleotides: TGTGCCAGCAGCCTCTCAAGGGGGTCCGAGCAGTACTTC.

The V gene is TRBV14, the J gene TRBJ2-7; TRBD1 or TRBD2 may be the D gene (6 bases each). The CDR3 contains 15 residues. V was trimmed by 1 base and J by 0 bases, leaving 10 bases between them. Germline V CDR1 and CDR2: SGHDN, FVKESK. The chain's CDR3 is CASSQVGGASYEQYF. Here the CDR3 DNA reads TGTGCCAGCAGCCAAGTGGGGGGCGCCTCCTACGAGCAGTACTTC.

The rearrangement links TRBV10-3 to TRBJ1-6; D is possibly TRBD1 (5 bases). From germline, CDR1 is ENHRY and CDR2 SYGVKD. Trimming left V 6 bases short and J 7 bases short, with 10 bases between. CDR3 length equals 13 residues. This CDR3 reads CAIRGAENSPLHF. CDR3 coding DNA: TGTGCCATCAGAGGGGCTGAAAATTCACCCCTCCACTTT.

This rearrangement joins TRBV5-6 to TRBJ2-3; 7 bases align to TRBD2. The CDR3 is 16 residues long. From germline, CDR1 is SGHDT and CDR2 YYEEEE. Trimming took 4 bases from V and 6 from J; bases not matched to a gene: 14. CDR3 amino acids: CASSALAAGRRDTQYF. CDR3 nucleotide sequence: TGTGCCAGCAGCGCTCTAGCGGCGGGACGTAGGGATACGCAGTATTTT.

This chain links TRBV19 with TRBJ2-5; TRBD1 might be the D (5 bases). CDR3 size: 13 residues. V was trimmed by 10 bases and J by 4 bases, leaving 16 bases between them. Per the germline V gene, CDR1 is LNHDA and CDR2 is SQIVND (reference sequence). The CDR3: CATSKAGRETQYF. The CDR3 DNA reads as TGTGCCACCAGTAAGGCAGGGCGAGAGACCCAGTACTTC.

This clone was observed a few times. This rearrangement joins TRBV25-1 to TRBJ2-1; 9 bases align to TRBD1. CDR3 size: 15 residues. Germline V gives CDR1 MGHDK, CDR2 SYGVNS. Germline trimming cut 7 bases from V and 5 bases from J; bases unmatched to any gene: 9. The chain's CDR3 is CASNKPGTGHNEQFF. The CDR3 DNA is TGTGCCAGCAACAAACCGGGGACAGGGCACAATGAGCAGTTCTTC.

Concerning this clone itself: Other DNA sequences within the sample encode an identical CDR3. V is TRBV7-9 and J is TRBJ1-2, with no clear D. Trimming removed 2 bases at V and 2 bases at J, with 0 bases between. In germline, CDR1 is SEHNR, CDR2 FQNEAQ (reference sequence). This CDR3 region has 11 residues. CDR3 protein: CASSLNYGYTF. CDR3 bases: TGTGCCAGCAGCTTAAACTATGGCTACACCTTC.

The chain employs TRBV6-5 and TRBJ1-5; 7 positions agree with TRBD1. The V gene's germline CDR1 is MNHEY and CDR2 SVGAGI. This CDR3 spans 13 amino acids. After removal of 6 bases from V and 9 bases from J, the junction contained 8 bases not matched to a gene. The CDR3 bases are TGTGCCAGCAGGACAGGGCTTCGGGGGCCCCAGCATTTT. Translated: CASRTGLRGPQHF.

The chain has TRBV3-1 (or the pseudogene TRBV3-2) and TRBJ1-5; 10 nucleotides line up with TRBD1. Germline CDR1 LGHDT, CDR2 YNNKEL (reference sequence). The J segment lost 6 bases and the V segment lost 3 bases, leaving 17 bases of the junction unmatched. The length of the CDR3 is 19 residues. For the CDR3, the DNA is TGTGCCAGCAGCCAGCATCAGACAGGGGGCGCGCGGTGGTGTCAGCCCCAGCATTTT. Translation: CASSQHQTGGARWCQPQHF.

V and J are TRBV9 and TRBJ1-5, with a tentative D call TRBD1 (6 bases). The CDR3 runs 15 residues. Trimming removed 0 bases at V and 3 bases at J, with 10 bases between. In germline, CDR1 is SGDLS, CDR2 YYNGEE. As DNA, the CDR3 is TGTGCCAGCAGCGTAGGAGGACAGACCAATCAGCCCCAGCATTTT. Translation gives CASSVGGQTNQPQHF.

This chain connects TRBV7-2 to TRBJ1-2; D unresolved. Trimming took off 3 bases at V and 3 bases at J, with 11 bases between the two ends. There are 14 residues in the CDR3. The germline V gene encodes CDR1 SGHTA and CDR2 FQGNSA. CDR3: CASSFQSRDYGYTF. The DNA for the CDR3 is TGTGCCAGCAGCTTCCAATCAAGGGACTATGGCTACACCTTC.

V gene TRBV11-2 combines with J gene TRBJ1-5; D unresolved. The CDR3 runs 13 residues. Trimming removed 5 bases from V and 0 bases from J, with 5 bases in between. Germline values: CDR1 SGHAT, CDR2 FQNNGV. CDR3 sequence reads: CASSPYSNQPQHF. CDR3 sequence (DNA): TGTGCCAGCAGCCCTTATAGCAATCAGCCCCAGCATTTT.

The genes are TRBV7-9 and TRBJ2-3; tentative D call: TRBD2 (6 bases). Germline V gene data show CDR1 as SEHNR and CDR2 as FQNEAQ (reference sequence). V lost 5 bases, J lost 4 bases, and 13 bases lay in between. There are 14 residues in the CDR3. The CDR3 spells CASSPSGVADTQYF. CDR3 in DNA: TGTGCCAGCAGCCCCTCGGGGGTCGCAGATACGCAGTATTTT. Together with reference TRBV7-9 and TRBJ2-3, the CDR3 gives the full variable domain: DTGVSQNPRHKITKRGQNVTFRCDPISEHNRLYWYRQTLGQGPEFLTYFQNEAQLEKSRLLSDRFSAERPKGSFSTLEIQRTEQGDSAMYLCASSPSGVADTQYFGPGTRLTVL.

The chain links TRBV4-3 to TRBJ2-1; D is perhaps TRBD2 (6 bases). V lost 0 bases and J lost 1, with 10 bases in between. This CDR3 spans 16 amino acids. Germline V gene lookup returns CDR1 LGHNA and CDR2 YSLEER. In DNA, the CDR3 is TGCGCCAGCAGCCAAGATTTCGGGACTTCCTACAATGAGCAGTTCTTC. Translating it yields CASSQDFGTSYNEQFF.

The chain has TRBV4-3 and TRBJ2-1, with a tentative D call TRBD1 (6 bases). The CDR3 is made up of 14 amino acids. The V end lost 5 bases, the J end lost 3 bases, and 11 bases lay between the germline ends. In germline, CDR1 is LGHNA, CDR2 YSLEER. The CDR3 sequence: CASSKRTDYNEQFF. The CDR3 nucleotides are TGCGCCAGCAGCAAAAGGACAGACTACAATGAGCAGTTCTTC.